Listed below are T cell receptor beta chains from one sample, sequenced in a study of cytomegalovirus exposure and HLA in healthy donors. Libraries were prepared by immunoSEQ multiplex PCR; TCRdb keeps only in-frame clonotypes and omits some of them. The repertoire holds roughly 150,000 clones, with just under 75% as singletons. The sequenced material came from PBMCs. Source of these receptors: a woman aged 18-29 years in good health and CMV-seronegative. Both conserved end residues are part of each CDR3. A D gene is named only where the DNA matches it firmly. Clone size is not always given. Where it is, it says once, few, many or a class for expanded clones.

D gene	CDR3 length	V gene	J gene	clone size	CDR3 protein	CDR3 DNA
TRBD1	14	TRBV7-7	TRBJ2-2	NA	CASSRDRAGGELFF	TGTGCCAGCAGCCGGGACAGAGCAGGCGGGGAGCTGTTTTTT
NA	17	TRBV19	TRBJ2-6	NA	CASSISRGKAGANVLTF	TGTGCCAGTAGTATAAGTCGGGGGAAGGCTGGGGCCAACGTCCTGACTTTC
NA	17	TRBV11-3	TRBJ2-5	NA	CASSLGGRIGGKETQYF	TGTGCCAGCAGCTTAGGAGGTCGAATAGGAGGAAAAGAGACCCAGTACTTC
NA	14	TRBV19	TRBJ1-2	NA	CASSQEHGGYGYTF	TGTGCCAGTAGCCAAGAGCACGGCGGCTATGGCTACACCTTC
NA	15	TRBV11-2	TRBJ2-3	once	CASSLWGRSADTQYF	TGTGCCAGCAGCTTATGGGGGAGGTCCGCAGATACGCAGTATTTT
NA	16	TRBV9	TRBJ2-1	NA	CASSKQGSSGYNEQFF	TGTGCCAGCAGCAAGCAGGGTTCGTCCGGTTACAATGAGCAGTTCTTC
TRBD2	16	TRBV13	TRBJ2-3	NA	CASSSPLAGAADTQYF	TGTGCCAGCAGCTCTCCACTAGCGGGGGCCGCAGATACGCAGTATTTT
NA	15	TRBV4-1	TRBJ1-4	NA	CASSQVGTPNEKLFF	TGCGCCAGCAGCCAAGTCGGGACACCTAATGAAAAACTGTTTTTT
NA	14	TRBV4-2	TRBJ2-1	NA	CASSQIREYNEQFF	TGTGCCAGCAGCCAAATCAGGGAATACAATGAGCAGTTCTTC
NA	13	TRBV28	TRBJ2-1	NA	CASSLSGPNEQFF	TGTGCCAGCAGTTTGAGTGGTCCGAATGAGCAGTTCTTC
NA	13	TRBV11-3	TRBJ2-1	NA	CASTGVSHNEQFF	TGTGCCAGCACCGGGGTATCTCACAATGAGCAGTTCTTC